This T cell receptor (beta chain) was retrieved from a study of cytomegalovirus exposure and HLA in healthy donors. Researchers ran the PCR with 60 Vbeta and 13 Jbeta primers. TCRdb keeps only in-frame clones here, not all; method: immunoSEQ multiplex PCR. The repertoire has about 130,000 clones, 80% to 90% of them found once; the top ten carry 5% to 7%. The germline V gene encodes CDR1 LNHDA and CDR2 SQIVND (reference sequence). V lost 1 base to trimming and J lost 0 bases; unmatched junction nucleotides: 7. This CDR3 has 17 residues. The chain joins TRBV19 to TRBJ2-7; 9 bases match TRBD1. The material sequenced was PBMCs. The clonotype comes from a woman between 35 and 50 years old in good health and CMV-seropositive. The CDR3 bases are TGTGCCAGTAGTATAGCGATAGGACAGGGGAGCTCCTACGAGCAGTACTTC. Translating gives CASSIAIGQGSSYEQYF.